These 19 T cell receptor beta chains share one sample of origin, sequenced in a study of a mutant IDH1 vaccine in newly diagnosed glioma. The time point denotes: week 35, safety follow-up. Vaccination comprised doses that each held 300 ug of mutant IDH1 20-mer peptide, plus topical imiquimod. Their antigens are not known. Clones were sequenced by immunoSEQ multiplex PCR, and TCRdb holds only the in-frame ones, with some missing. The repertoire holds roughly 25,000 clones, approximately 87% seen once, with roughly a third in the top ten. The sequenced sample was PBMCs, obtained from a glioma patient whose treatment included an IDH1 peptide vaccine. The receptors derive from a man aged 25-40 years with glioma.

The chain is built from TRBV7-9 and TRBJ1-3, with D unresolved. CDR3 length: 12 amino acids. V was pared by 5 bases and J by 2 bases, with 4 bases between. Germline V lookup: CDR1 SEHNR, CDR2 FQNEAQ (reference sequence). In DNA form, the CDR3 reads TGTGCCAGCAGCACACCTGGAAACACCATATATTTT. Amino acid sequence: CASSTPGNTIYF.

Written as DNA, the CDR3 is TGTGCCAGCAGCTTAGGTGGCAGGGACTATGGCTACACCTTC. Translated: CASSLGGRDYGYTF. The V gene is TRBV13, the J gene TRBJ1-2; D might be TRBD1 (5 bases). Deletions cut 0 bases from V and 3 bases from J, with 8 bases between. CDR1 PRHDT and CDR2 FYEKMQ come from the germline V gene (reference sequence). The CDR3 covers 14 residues.

This clone was recorded a few times. The V call is TRBV11-1, the J call TRBJ2-7; 7 positions match TRBD2. In germline, CDR1 is SGHAT, CDR2 FQDESV (reference sequence). The junction had 12 bases not matched to a gene; V was cut back by 6 bases and J by 7 bases. The CDR3 loop spans 14 amino acids. CDR3 nucleotide sequence: TGTGCCAGCAGGGTACTAGGCGGGAGTCAGGAGCAGTACTTC. Residues: CASRVLGGSQEQYF.

The chain links TRBV19 to TRBJ1-1; 8 bases agree with TRBD1. CDR1 is LNHDA and CDR2 is SQIVND in the germline V gene (reference sequence). The CDR3 contains 14 residues. Germline trimming cut 4 bases from V and 5 bases from J; bases unmatched to any gene: 6. Here the CDR3 reads CASSTQGVGTEAFF. The CDR3 DNA reads as TGTGCCAGTAGTACACAGGGGGTAGGGACTGAAGCTTTCTTT.

The J gene is TRBJ1-2, the V gene TRBV10-3; 7 bases fit TRBD1. V shed 10 bases and J 4 bases; nucleotides not matched to a gene: 3. This CDR3 spans 11 amino acids. CDR1 and CDR2 (germline): ENHRY, SYGVKD. The CDR3 DNA follows: TGTGCCAGCACAGGGGTCTATGGCTACACCTTC. As protein: CASTGVYGYTF.

The rearrangement uses TRBV4-3 and TRBJ2-5; D remains unclear. The CDR3 loop spans 15 amino acids. The germline V gene has CDR1 LGHNA and CDR2 YSLEER. V was trimmed by 0 bases and J by 1 base, leaving 9 bases between them. The CDR3 reads CASSQDRAPQETQYF. Written as DNA, the CDR3 is TGCGCCAGCAGCCAAGATAGGGCACCCCAAGAGACCCAGTACTTC.

The genes are TRBV10-3 and TRBJ2-3, with 7 bases identical to TRBD2. The CDR3 contains 17 residues. Unmatched junction bases numbered 14, after V lost 0 bases and J lost 8 bases. CDR1 is ENHRY and CDR2 is SYGVKD in the germline V gene. CDR3 coding DNA: TGTGCCATCAGTGAGTCCGGTATGGCGGGAGAGAAGGCTACGCAGTATTTT. The encoded protein is CAISESGMAGEKATQYF.

This clone was counted a few times. The chain couples TRBV11-2 to TRBJ1-1; TRBD1 is a possible D gene (5 bases). The V end was cut by 6 bases, the J end by 7 bases, with 12 bases between. The CDR3 is 12 residues long. CDR1 is SGHAT, CDR2 FQNNGV, per germline. The chain's CDR3 is CASSQGRVEAFF. The DNA of the CDR3 is TGTGCCAGCAGTCAGGGACGGGTTGAAGCTTTCTTT.

The gene calls are TRBV2 and TRBJ1-5; no clear D gene. The CDR3 contains 12 residues. The V gene's germline CDR1 is SNHLY and CDR2 FYNNEI. V shed 2 bases and J shed 8 bases, with 7 bases lying between them. In DNA form, the CDR3 reads TGTGCCAGCAGTGAATTAAGGGAGCCCCAGCATTTT. Amino acid sequence: CASSELREPQHF.

This clone was counted a single time. This chain connects TRBV6-4 to TRBJ1-1; D perhaps matches TRBD1 (6 bases). Germline V gene lookup returns CDR1 MRHNA and CDR2 SNTAGT. V gave up 3 bases and J gave up 7 bases, with 12 bases separating them. The CDR3 covers 13 residues. DNA of the CDR3: TGTGCCAGCAGTGAGGTCGGACAGAGTGAAGCTTTCTTT. It is translated as CASSEVGQSEAFF.

The chain combines TRBV5-4 with TRBJ1-6; tentative D call: TRBD1 (6 bases). With 6 bases removed from V and 8 bases from J, the gap between germline ends came to 18 bases. The CDR3 spans 15 residues. CDR1 and CDR2 from the germline V gene are SGHNT and YYREEE (reference sequence). The DNA for the CDR3 is TGTGCCAGCACCCTGGGGGGGGGCCCCGATTCACCCCTCCACTTT. Its translation: CASTLGGGPDSPLHF.

This chain links TRBV9 with TRBJ1-5; 8 nucleotides agree with TRBD1. Germline assignment: CDR1 SGDLS and CDR2 YYNGEE. The CDR3 has 14 residues. V shed 4 bases, J shed 2 bases, and the junction held 2 bases outside the gene matches. The CDR3, as DNA: TGTGCCAGCAGCCTGACAGGGGGCAATCAGCCCCAGCATTTT. It yields the protein CASSLTGGNQPQHF. The entire variable domain, with the rest obtained from reference TRBV9 and TRBJ1-5, is as follows: DSGVTQTPKHLITATGQRVTLRCSPRSGDLSVYWYQQSLDQGLQFLIQYYNGEERAKGNILERFSAQQFPDLHSELNLSSLELGDSALYFCASSLTGGNQPQHFGDGTRLSIL.

The rearrangement uses TRBV12-5 and TRBJ2-5, with a weak D call TRBD1 (6 bases). This CDR3 has 15 amino acids. CDR1 and CDR2 (germline): LGHNT, FRNRAP. The V gene lost 1 base and the J gene lost 2 bases, with 11 bases spanning the gap. The CDR3 bases are TGTGCTAGTGGTTTGGGAGAAGGACAGCAAGAGACCCAGTACTTC. Translated, it gives CASGLGEGQQETQYF.

V and J are TRBV6-6 and TRBJ2-3, with D possibly matching TRBD2 (6 bases). Deletions cut 0 bases from V and 4 bases from J, with 11 bases between. The CDR3 loop spans 15 amino acids. In germline, CDR1 is MNHNY, CDR2 SVGAGI (reference sequence). Here the CDR3 DNA reads TGTGCCAGCAGTTACTCCCGGGAGAAGGCAGATACGCAGTATTTT. Translated, it gives CASSYSREKADTQYF.

V and J are TRBV2 and TRBJ1-5; weak D call: TRBD1 (5 bases). Looked up from germline, CDR1 is SNHLY and CDR2 is FYNNEI. The CDR3 has 14 amino acids. V was shortened by 4 bases and J by 4 bases, with 11 bases between the two germline ends. CDR3 residues: CASSGDGGNQPQHF. The CDR3 DNA follows: TGTGCCAGCAGTGGGGACGGTGGAAATCAGCCCCAGCATTTT.

This chain links TRBV2 with TRBJ2-5; no definite D call. Germline V gene lookup returns CDR1 SNHLY and CDR2 FYNNEI. V shed 2 bases and J shed 2 bases, with 6 bases lying between them. The CDR3 totals 13 residues. CDR3 in DNA: TGTGCCAGCAGTGAATCGCGACAAGAGACCCAGTACTTC. Amino acid sequence: CASSESRQETQYF.

This chain links TRBV5-4 with TRBJ2-2; 8 positions agree with TRBD2. The CDR3 contains 16 residues. With 4 bases clipped from V and 1 base from J, the junction kept 6 bases outside the gene matches. CDR1 SGHNT and CDR2 YYREEE come from the germline V gene (reference sequence). The CDR3 coding sequence is TGTGCCAGCAGCCCGCCCAGCGGGAGGAACACCGGGGAGCTGTTTTTT. As protein: CASSPPSGRNTGELFF.

The chain has TRBV30 and TRBJ2-1; D remains ambiguous. Germline assignment: CDR1 GTSNPN and CDR2 SVGIG (reference sequence). This CDR3 has 12 amino acids. V lost 1 base to trimming and J lost 8 bases, with 9 bases between them. The DNA of the CDR3 is TGTGCCTGGAGTGGGGGTATGGATGAGCAGTTCTTC. Translation gives CAWSGGMDEQFF.

This chain uses TRBV13 with TRBJ1-5, with TRBD1 as a possible D gene (5 bases). There are 13 residues in the CDR3. The ends were cut back, 8 bases at V and 7 bases at J, with 15 bases in the middle. CDR1 and CDR2 from the germline V gene are PRHDT and FYEKMQ (reference sequence). DNA of the CDR3: TGTGCCAGCCCGACCGCGAGGGGACAGCCCCAGCATTTT. It encodes CASPTARGQPQHF. Using reference TRBV13 and TRBJ1-5 for the parts outside the CDR3, the full variable domain is AAGVIQSPRHLIKEKRETATLKCYPIPRHDTVYWYQQGPGQDPQFLISFYEKMQSDKGSIPDRFSAQQFSDYHSELNMSSLELGDSALYFCASPTARGQPQHFGDGTRLSIL.